A selection of T cell receptor beta chains follows, all from one sample in a study of CD8 T cells in Susac syndrome. TCRdb re-analysed the immunoSEQ multiplex PCR reads in MiXCR, keeping a single row per CDR3 protein. The sample carries about 80,000 distinct CDR3 sequences, 94% recorded once. Source material: CD8+ T cells from PBMCs. The receptors originated from a human donor in good health. CDR3s include the opening cysteine and the closing phenylalanine or tryptophan. The D gene is left open where the match is weak. Where a row states a size, it is once, few, many or the class of an expanded clone; other rows omit it.

j_call clone_size v_call d_call cdr3_nt cdr3_aa
TRBJ1-2 NA TRBV7-2 NA TGTGCCAGCAGCTTACCCCGGACAGCTTCTGGCTACACCTTC CASSLPRTASGYTF
TRBJ2-1 once TRBV20-1 NA TGCAGTGCTAGAGAAAGGGACTCCCTTCCTAATGAGCAGTTCTTC CSARERDSLPNEQFF
TRBJ1-2 NA TRBV9 NA TGTGCCAGCAGCGTATCCCGGGGGGGGATCACTAACTATGGCTACACCTTC CASSVSRGGITNYGYTF
TRBJ1-6 NA TRBV7-9 NA TGTGCCAGCAGCTTAGGCACCAAACCCCTCCACTTT CASSLGTKPLHF
TRBJ2-2 few TRBV14 NA TGTGCCAGCAGCCAAGTTGGGACCGGGGAGCTGTTTTTT CASSQVGTGELFF
TRBJ2-1 once TRBV2 NA TGTGCCAGCCGAGGGAGCTCCTACAATGAGCAGTTCTTC CASRGSSYNEQFF
TRBJ1-1 NA TRBV4-1 NA TGCGCCAGCAGCCTGGGCAGGAGTGAAGCTTTCTTT CASSLGRSEAFF
TRBJ1-5 NA TRBV4-1 NA TGCGCCAGCAGCCAAGAAGGCAGTCCCAATCAGCCCCAGCATTTT CASSQEGSPNQPQHF
TRBJ2-1 NA TRBV20-1 NA TGCAGTGCTAGAGATTACGTGTGGGACCCCGAGAGAAATTACAATGAGCAGTTCTTC CSARDYVWDPERNYNEQFF
TRBJ1-5 NA TRBV6-1 NA TGTGCCAGCGAAGGCGCTAATCAGCCCCAGCATTTT CASEGANQPQHF
TRBJ1-5 NA TRBV6-1 NA TGTGCCAGCCTCCATGGCGCGGGTTATAGCAATCAGCCCCAGCATTTT CASLHGAGYSNQPQHF
TRBJ2-1 NA TRBV7-9 NA TGTGCCAGCAGCCCACCCTTGACTTATGAGCAGTTCTTC CASSPPLTYEQFF
TRBJ2-5 NA TRBV12-3/TRBV12-4 NA TGTGCCAGCAGTTTAGTGAGGGACGAGACCCAGTACTTC CASSLVRDETQYF
TRBJ2-2 NA TRBV9 NA TGTGCCAGCAGCGTAGCCGGGCAGAGCACCGGGGAGCTGTTTTTT CASSVAGQSTGELFF
TRBJ2-7 once TRBV4-1 NA TGCGCCAGCAGCCAATGGAGAGGTGCCTACGAGCAGTACTTC CASSQWRGAYEQYF